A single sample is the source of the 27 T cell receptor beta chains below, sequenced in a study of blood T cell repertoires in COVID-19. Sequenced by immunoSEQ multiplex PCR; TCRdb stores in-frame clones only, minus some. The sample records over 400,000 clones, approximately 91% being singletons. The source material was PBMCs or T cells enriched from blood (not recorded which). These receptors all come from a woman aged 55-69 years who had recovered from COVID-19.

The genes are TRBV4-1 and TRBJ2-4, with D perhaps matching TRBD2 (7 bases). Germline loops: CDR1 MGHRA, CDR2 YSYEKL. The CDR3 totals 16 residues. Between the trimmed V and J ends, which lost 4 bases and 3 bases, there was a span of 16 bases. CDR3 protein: CASSLRGAQDKNIQYF. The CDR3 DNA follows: TGCGCCAGCAGCCTCCGGGGGGCGCAGGACAAAAACATTCAGTACTTC.

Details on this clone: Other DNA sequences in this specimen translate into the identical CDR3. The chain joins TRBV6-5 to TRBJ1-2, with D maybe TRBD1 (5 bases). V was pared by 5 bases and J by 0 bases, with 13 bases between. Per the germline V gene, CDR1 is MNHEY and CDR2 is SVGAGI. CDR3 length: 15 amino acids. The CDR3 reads CASSQTGDSNYGYTF. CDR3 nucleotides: TGTGCCAGCAGTCAAACAGGCGATTCTAACTATGGCTACACCTTC.

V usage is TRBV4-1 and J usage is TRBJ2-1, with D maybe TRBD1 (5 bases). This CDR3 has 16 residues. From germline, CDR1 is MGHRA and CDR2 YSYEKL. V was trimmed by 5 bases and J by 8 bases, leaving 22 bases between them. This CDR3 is CASSERRRVVFDEQFF. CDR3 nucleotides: TGCGCCAGCAGCGAAAGACGCAGGGTCGTTTTTGATGAGCAGTTCTTC.

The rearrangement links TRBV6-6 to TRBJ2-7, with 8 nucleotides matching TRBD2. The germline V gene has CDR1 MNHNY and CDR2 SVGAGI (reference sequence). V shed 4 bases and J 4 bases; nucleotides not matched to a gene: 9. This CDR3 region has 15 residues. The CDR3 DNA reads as TGTGCCAGCAGTTCCGGGACTAGATCAGGGTACGAGCAGTACGTC. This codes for CASSSGTRSGYEQYV.

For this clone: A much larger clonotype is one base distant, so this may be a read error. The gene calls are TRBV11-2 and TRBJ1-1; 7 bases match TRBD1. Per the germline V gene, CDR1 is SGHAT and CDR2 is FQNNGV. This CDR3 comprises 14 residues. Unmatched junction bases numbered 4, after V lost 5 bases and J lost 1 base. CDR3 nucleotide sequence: TGTGCCAGCAGCCCCGGGACAGCGAACACTGAAGCTTTCTTT. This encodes CASSPGTANTEAFF.

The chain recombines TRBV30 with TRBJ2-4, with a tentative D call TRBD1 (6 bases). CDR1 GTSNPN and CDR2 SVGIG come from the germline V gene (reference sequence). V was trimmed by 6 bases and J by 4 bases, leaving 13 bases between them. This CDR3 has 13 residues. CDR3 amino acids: CACSGAGKNIQYF. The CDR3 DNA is TGTGCCTGCTCAGGGGCCGGGAAAAACATTCAGTACTTC.

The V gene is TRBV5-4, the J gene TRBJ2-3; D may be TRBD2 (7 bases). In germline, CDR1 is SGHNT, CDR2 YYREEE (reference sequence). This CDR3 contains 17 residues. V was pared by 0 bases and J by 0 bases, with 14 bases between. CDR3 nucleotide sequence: TGTGCCAGCAGCTTGGTGGTCGGGGGGCCTAGCACAGATACGCAGTATTTT. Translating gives CASSLVVGGPSTDTQYF.

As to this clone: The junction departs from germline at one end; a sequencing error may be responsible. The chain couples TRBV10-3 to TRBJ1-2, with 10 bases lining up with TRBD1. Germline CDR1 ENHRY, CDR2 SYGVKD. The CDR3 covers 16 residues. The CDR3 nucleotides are TGTGCCATCAGAGAGTCCGGGACAGGGGCTAACTATGGCTACACCTTC. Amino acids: CAIRESGTGANYGYTF.

The CDR3 DNA reads TGTGCCAGCAGCTTCGAGAATGAGCAGTTCTTC. Translated: CASSFENEQFF. The V gene is TRBV5-6, the J gene TRBJ2-1; D is unresolved. The CDR3 is 11 amino acids. Per the germline V gene, CDR1 is SGHDT and CDR2 is YYEEEE. The V end was cut by 2 bases, the J end by 7 bases, with 4 bases between.

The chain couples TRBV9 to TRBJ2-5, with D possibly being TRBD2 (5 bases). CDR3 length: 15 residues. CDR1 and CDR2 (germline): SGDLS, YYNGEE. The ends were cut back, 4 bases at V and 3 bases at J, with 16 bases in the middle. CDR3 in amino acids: CASSPTDWPKETQYF. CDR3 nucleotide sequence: TGTGCCAGCAGCCCGACGGACTGGCCAAAAGAGACCCAGTACTTC.

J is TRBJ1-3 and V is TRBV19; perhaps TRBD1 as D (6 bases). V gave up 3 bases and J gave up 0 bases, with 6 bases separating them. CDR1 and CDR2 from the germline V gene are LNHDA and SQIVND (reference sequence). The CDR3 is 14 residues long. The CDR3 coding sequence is TGTGCCAGTAGTATGGGGGCCTCTGGAAACACCATATATTTT. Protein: CASSMGASGNTIYF. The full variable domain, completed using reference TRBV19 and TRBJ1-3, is DGGITQSPKYLFRKEGQNVTLSCEQNLNHDAMYWYRQDPGQGLRLIYYSQIVNDFQKGDIAEGYSVSREKKESFPLTVTSAQKNPTAFYLCASSMGASGNTIYFGEGSWLTVV.

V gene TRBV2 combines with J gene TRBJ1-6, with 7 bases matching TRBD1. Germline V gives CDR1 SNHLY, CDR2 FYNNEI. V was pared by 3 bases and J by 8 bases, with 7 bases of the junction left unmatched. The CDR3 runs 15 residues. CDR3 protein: CASSDLGQDYSPLHF. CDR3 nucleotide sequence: TGTGCCAGCAGTGACCTTGGACAGGACTATTCACCCCTCCACTTT.

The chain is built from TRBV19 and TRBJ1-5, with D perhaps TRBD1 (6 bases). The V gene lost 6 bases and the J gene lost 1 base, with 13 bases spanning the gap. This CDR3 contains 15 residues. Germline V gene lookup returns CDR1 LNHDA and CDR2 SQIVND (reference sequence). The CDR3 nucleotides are TGTGCCAGTAGGAACAGGGCGATGAGCAATCAGCCCCAGCATTTT. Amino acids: CASRNRAMSNQPQHF.

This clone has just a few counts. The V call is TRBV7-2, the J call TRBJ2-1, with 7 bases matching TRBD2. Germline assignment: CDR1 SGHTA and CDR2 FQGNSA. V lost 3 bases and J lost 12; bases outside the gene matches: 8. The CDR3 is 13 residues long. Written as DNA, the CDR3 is TGTGCCAGCAGCTTTCCGGGACTACCCTGGCAGTTCTTC. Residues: CASSFPGLPWQFF. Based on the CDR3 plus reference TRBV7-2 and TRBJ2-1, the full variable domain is GAGVSQSPSNKVTEKGKDVELRCDPISGHTALYWYRQSLGQGLEFLIYFQGNSAPDKSGLPSDRFSAERTGGSVSTLTIQRTQQEDSAVYLCASSFPGLPWQFFGPGTRLTVL.

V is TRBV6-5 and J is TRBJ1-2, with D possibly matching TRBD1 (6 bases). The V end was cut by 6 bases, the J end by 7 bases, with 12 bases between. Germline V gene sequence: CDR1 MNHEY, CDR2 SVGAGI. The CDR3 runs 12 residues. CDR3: CASRGTGSGYTF. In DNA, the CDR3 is TGTGCCAGCAGGGGCACAGGGAGTGGCTACACCTTC.

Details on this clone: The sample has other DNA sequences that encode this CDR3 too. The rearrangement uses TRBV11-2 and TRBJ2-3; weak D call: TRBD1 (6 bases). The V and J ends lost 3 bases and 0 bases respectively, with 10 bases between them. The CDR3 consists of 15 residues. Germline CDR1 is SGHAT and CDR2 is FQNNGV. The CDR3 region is CASSFSTGSTDTQYF. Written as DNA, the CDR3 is TGTGCCAGCAGCTTCTCGACAGGCAGCACAGATACGCAGTATTTT.

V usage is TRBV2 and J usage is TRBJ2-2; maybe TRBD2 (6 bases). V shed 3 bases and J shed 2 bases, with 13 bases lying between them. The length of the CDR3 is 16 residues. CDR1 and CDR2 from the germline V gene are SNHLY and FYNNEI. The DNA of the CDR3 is TGTGCCAGCAGTGAGCTGGCGGGGATTAACACCGGGGAGCTGTTTTTT. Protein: CASSELAGINTGELFF.

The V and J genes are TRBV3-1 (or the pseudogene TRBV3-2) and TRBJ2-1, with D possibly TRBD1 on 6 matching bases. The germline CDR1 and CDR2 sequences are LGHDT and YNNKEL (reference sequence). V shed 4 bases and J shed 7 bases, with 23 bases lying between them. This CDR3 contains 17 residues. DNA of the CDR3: TGTGCCAGCAGCCCCCTAGAATCAGGGGCTGAGGGAAATGAGCAGTTCTTC. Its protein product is CASSPLESGAEGNEQFF.

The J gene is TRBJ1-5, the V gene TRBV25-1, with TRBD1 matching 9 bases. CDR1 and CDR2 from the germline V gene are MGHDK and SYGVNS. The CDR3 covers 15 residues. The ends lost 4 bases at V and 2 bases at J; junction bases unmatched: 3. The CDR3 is CASSGGQGGNQPQHF. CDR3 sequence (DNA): TGTGCCAGCAGTGGGGGACAGGGAGGCAATCAGCCCCAGCATTTT.

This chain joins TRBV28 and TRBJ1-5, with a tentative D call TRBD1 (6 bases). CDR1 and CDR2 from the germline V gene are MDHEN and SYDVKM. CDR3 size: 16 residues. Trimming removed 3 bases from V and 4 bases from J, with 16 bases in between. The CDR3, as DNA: TGTGCCAGCAGTTTGCCTTTACCACAGGGAAATCAGCCCCAGCATTTT. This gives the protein CASSLPLPQGNQPQHF.

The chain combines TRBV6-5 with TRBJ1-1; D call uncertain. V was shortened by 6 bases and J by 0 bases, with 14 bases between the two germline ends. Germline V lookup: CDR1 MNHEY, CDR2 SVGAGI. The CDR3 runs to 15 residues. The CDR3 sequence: CASRAGFTLNTEAFF. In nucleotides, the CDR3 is TGTGCCAGCAGAGCGGGGTTCACCCTGAACACTGAAGCTTTCTTT.

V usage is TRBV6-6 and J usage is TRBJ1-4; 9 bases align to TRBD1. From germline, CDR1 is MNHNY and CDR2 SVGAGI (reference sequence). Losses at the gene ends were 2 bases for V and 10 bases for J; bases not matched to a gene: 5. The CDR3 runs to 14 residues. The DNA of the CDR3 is TGTGCCAGCAGTTACGCGGGACAGGGCGGAAAACTGTTTTTT. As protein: CASSYAGQGGKLFF.

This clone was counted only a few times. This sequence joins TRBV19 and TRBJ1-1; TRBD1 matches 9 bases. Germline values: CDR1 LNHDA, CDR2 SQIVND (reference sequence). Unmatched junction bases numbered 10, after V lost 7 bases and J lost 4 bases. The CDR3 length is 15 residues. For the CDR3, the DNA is TGTGCCAGTATTGGGACAGGGCTTAAGGGCACTGAAGCTTTCTTT. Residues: CASIGTGLKGTEAFF.

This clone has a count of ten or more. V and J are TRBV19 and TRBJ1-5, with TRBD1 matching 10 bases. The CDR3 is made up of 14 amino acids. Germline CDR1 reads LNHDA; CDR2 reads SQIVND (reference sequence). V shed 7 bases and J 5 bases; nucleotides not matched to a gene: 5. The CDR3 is CASMGDRGHQPQHF. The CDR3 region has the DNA TGTGCCAGTATGGGCGACAGGGGGCATCAGCCCCAGCATTTT.

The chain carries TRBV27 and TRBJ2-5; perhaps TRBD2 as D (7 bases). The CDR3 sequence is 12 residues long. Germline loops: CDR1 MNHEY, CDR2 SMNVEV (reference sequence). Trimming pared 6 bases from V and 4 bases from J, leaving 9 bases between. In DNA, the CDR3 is TGTGCCAGCAGGGGGGGGCGAGAGACCCAGTACTTC. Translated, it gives CASRGGRETQYF.

CDR3 sequence (DNA): TGTGCCAGCTCACCATTGGGACAGGTAGCCAAAAACATTCAGTACTTC. It yields the protein CASSPLGQVAKNIQYF. J is TRBJ2-4 and V is TRBV18, with 8 positions matching TRBD1. Germline V CDR1 and CDR2: KGHSH, LQKENI. This CDR3 comprises 16 residues. With 2 bases clipped from V and 0 bases from J, the junction kept 3 bases outside the gene matches. Looking up the rest from reference TRBV18 and TRBJ2-4 gives the full variable domain: NAGVMQNPRHLVRRRGQEARLRCSPMKGHSHVYWYRQLPEEGLKFMVYLQKENIIDESGMPKERFSAEFPKEGPSILRIQQVVRGDSAAYFCASSPLGQVAKNIQYFGAGTRLSVL.

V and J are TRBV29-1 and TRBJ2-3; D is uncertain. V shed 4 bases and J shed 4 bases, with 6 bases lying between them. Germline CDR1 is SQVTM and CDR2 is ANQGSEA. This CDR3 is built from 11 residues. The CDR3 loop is CSVVHPDTQYF. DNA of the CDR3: TGCAGCGTTGTACACCCAGATACGCAGTATTTT.